This TCR delta chain emerged from a study of γδ T cells in repeated Plasmodium falciparum infection listed by TCRdb under 2021. For the study in its entirety: The natural-infection arm enrolled Malian children exposed to intense seasonal malaria transmission, compared against age and gender matched Australian children. Five malaria-naive U.S. adults underwent four controlled human malaria infections by bites from P. falciparum NF54-infected Anopheles stephensi mosquitoes over approximately 620 days. Samples were collected from controlled-infection subjects at baseline, immediately before selected infections, and 21 days after each infection. Malian gammadelta TCR repertoires were analysed cross-sectionally during no-transmission periods and were analysed longitudinally across acute febrile malaria episodes. The study looked at how repeated Plasmodium falciparum infection shapes the human gammadelta T cell repertoire, using both natural infection in Mali and controlled human malaria infection. What the study reported, not specific to this receptor: The controlled-infection cohort was small, limiting analysis of inter-individual variability in gammadelta T cell responses. Generalizability was limited because the Malian cohort was drawn from a small rural village of predominantly one ethnic group.

Libraries were made using multiplex PCR. The sample was run on an Illumina MiSeq. Every sorted gammadelta T cell sample had both its TCR gamma (TRG) and TCR delta (TRD) chains sequenced. The study's processing was this. Clonotype tree plots, accumulated frequency of the top 20 clonotypes, diversity index (DI) and D75 metrics were included in the repertoire analyses. TCRdb called clones anew from the public reads via CATT; matching DNA rows were later pooled. TCRdb, not the original authors, processed these V and J calls. The sample profile shows around 89,000 delta-chain clones; approximately 1.4% of them were found once. Roughly 8.1% of the sample belongs to the ten largest clones. Only a few counts were recorded for this clone. The antigen it recognizes is unknown. Translating this DNA gives a protein that differs at residue 14 from the TCRdb one, which belongs to a much larger clone; a read error is likely, and the protein shown is this translation.

The sequencing input was gamma-delta T cells from blood. This TCR came from a pool of human donors (malaria-infected and uninfected, not separated).

The CDR3 region reads CALGEFAGLHKNKPIF. In nucleotides, the sequence is TGTGCTCTTGGGGAATTCGCAGGACTCCATAAGAATAAACCCATCTTT. The J segment was not called; the V segment is TRDV1. Measured from the cysteine to the phenylalanine, the CDR3 is 16 residues long. Just CDR3 DNA is preserved here, 48 bases in frame from base 1. Via the germline V gene, CDR1 is TSWWSYY and CDR2 QGS.